This T cell receptor (beta chain) was retrieved from a study of blood T cell repertoires in COVID-19. Some clones are missing from TCRdb's copy, which holds only in-frame ones; the method was immunoSEQ multiplex PCR. The table has about 310,000 clones, 80% to 90% seen once. Trimming pared 1 base from V and 5 bases from J, leaving 14 bases between. CDR1 and CDR2 (germline): MNHNS, SASEGT. This CDR3 has 15 residues. The chain links TRBV6-1 to TRBJ1-2; possibly TRBD1 for D (6 bases). Sequencing was done on a sample of PBMCs or T cells enriched from blood (not recorded which). The source is a man aged 25-40 years who had recovered from COVID-19. The CDR3 region has the DNA TGTGCCAGCAGTGAAGTCTCCACAGGGAAGTATGGCTACACCTTC. This gives the protein CASSEVSTGKYGYTF.